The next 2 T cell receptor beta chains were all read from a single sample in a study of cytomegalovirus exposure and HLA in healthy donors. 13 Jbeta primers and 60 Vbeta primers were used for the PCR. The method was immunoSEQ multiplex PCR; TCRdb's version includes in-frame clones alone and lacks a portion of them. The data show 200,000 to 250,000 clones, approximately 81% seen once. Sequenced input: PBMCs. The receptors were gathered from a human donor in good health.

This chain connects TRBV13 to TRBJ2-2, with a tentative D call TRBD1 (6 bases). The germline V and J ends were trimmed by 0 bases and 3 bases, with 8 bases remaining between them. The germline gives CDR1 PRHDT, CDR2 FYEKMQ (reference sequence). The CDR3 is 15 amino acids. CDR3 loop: CASSLGRGYTGELFF. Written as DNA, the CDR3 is TGTGCCAGCAGCTTAGGCAGGGGATACACCGGGGAGCTGTTTTTT.

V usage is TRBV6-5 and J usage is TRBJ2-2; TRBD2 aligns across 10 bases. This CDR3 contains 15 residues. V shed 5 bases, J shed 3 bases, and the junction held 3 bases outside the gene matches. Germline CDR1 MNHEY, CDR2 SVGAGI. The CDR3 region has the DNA TGTGCCAGCAGTACTAGCGGGATGTACACCGGGGAGCTGTTTTTT. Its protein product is CASSTSGMYTGELFF.